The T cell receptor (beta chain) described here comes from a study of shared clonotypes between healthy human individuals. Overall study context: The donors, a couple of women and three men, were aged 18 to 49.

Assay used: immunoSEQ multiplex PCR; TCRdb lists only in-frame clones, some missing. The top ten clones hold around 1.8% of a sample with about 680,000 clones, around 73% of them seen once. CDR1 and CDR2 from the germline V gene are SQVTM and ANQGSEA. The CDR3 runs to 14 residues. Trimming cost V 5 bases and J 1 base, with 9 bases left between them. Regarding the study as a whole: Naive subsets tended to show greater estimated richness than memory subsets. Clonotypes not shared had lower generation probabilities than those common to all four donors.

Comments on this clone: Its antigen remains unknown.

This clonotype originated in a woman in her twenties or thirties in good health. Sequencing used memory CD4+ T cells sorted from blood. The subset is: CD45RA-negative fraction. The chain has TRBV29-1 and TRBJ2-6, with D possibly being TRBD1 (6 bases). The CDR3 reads CSVFTGSGANVLTF. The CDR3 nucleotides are TGCAGCGTTTTCACAGGGTCTGGGGCCAACGTCCTGACTTTC. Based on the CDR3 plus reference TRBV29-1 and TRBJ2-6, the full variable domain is SAVISQKPSRDICQRGTSLTIQCQVDSQVTMMFWYRQQPGQSLTLIATANQGSEATYESGFVIDKFPISRPNLTFSTLTVSNMSPEDSSIYLCSVFTGSGANVLTFGAGSRLTVL.